The 21 T cell receptor beta chains presented below share a single source sample, sequenced in a study of shared clonotypes between healthy human individuals. Profiling relied on immunoSEQ multiplex PCR, and the TCRdb table lists in-frame clones only, not all of them. The sample records 2,500,000 or so clones, 90% to 95% being singletons. Sequencing input: naive CD4+ T cells sorted from blood. As for subset: CD45RA+ positively selected. Receptor source: a man between 18 and 29 years old in good health.

A single count supports this clone. The J gene is TRBJ1-1, the V gene TRBV7-8; TRBD1 agrees at 9 bases. The germline gives CDR1 SGHVS, CDR2 FQNEAQ. Losses at the gene ends were 1 base for V and 4 bases for J; bases not matched to a gene: 7. The CDR3 is 16 amino acids. The CDR3 nucleotides are TGTGCCAGCAGCTTAGGCTACAGGGGGCGCAGCACTGAAGCTTTCTTT. Translation: CASSLGYRGRSTEAFF.

The rearrangement uses TRBV6-5 and TRBJ1-6, with D perhaps matching TRBD1 (5 bases). Germline CDR1 and CDR2: MNHEY and SVGAGI. This CDR3 region has 16 residues. V lost 0 bases to trimming and J lost 9 bases, with 15 bases between them. CDR3 DNA: TGTGCCAGCAGTTACTCCCAGGGAGGGAACGCTTCACCCCTCCACTTT. This gives the protein CASSYSQGGNASPLHF.

The chain combines TRBV2 with TRBJ1-5, with D maybe TRBD1 (6 bases). Between the trimmed V and J ends, which lost 6 bases and 4 bases, there was a span of 13 bases. CDR3 length equals 14 residues. The germline V gene encodes CDR1 SNHLY and CDR2 FYNNEI. CDR3 sequence reads: CASSQGTINQPQHF. The CDR3 DNA reads TGTGCCAGCAGCCAAGGGACAATTAATCAGCCCCAGCATTTT.

The chain joins TRBV9 to TRBJ2-1; D not resolved. Trimming left V 2 bases short and J 4 bases short, with 13 bases between. Germline CDR1 and CDR2: SGDLS and YYNGEE. CDR3 size: 15 residues. The DNA of the CDR3 is TGTGCCAGCAGCGTGGACGGCCTTATTTACAATGAGCAGTTCTTC. Translation: CASSVDGLIYNEQFF.

This clone was counted a single time. This chain uses TRBV11-2 with TRBJ2-7, with 10 nucleotides matching TRBD1. The germline gives CDR1 SGHAT, CDR2 FQNNGV. V shed 4 bases, J shed 4 bases, and the junction held 4 bases outside the gene matches. The CDR3 extends over 14 amino acids. CDR3 protein: CASSWPGQGYEQYF. Here the CDR3 DNA reads TGTGCCAGCAGCTGGCCGGGACAGGGGTACGAGCAGTACTTC.

The gene calls are TRBV9 and TRBJ2-2; D ambiguous. This CDR3 has 14 amino acids. Per germline, CDR1 SGDLS and CDR2 YYNGEE. Trimming pared 1 base from V and 1 base from J, leaving 5 bases between. The CDR3 DNA sequence: TGTGCCAGCAGCGTATTGGGGAACACCGGGGAGCTGTTTTTT. Translating gives CASSVLGNTGELFF.

This clone is a singleton in its sample. V is TRBV10-3 and J is TRBJ2-6; either TRBD1 or TRBD2 may supply D (5 bases each). The CDR3 is 13 amino acids. Germline-derived CDR1 and CDR2 are ENHRY and SYGVKD. Deletions cut 5 bases from V and 11 bases from J, with 13 bases between. CDR3 DNA sequence: TGTGCCATCAGTCAGGGACGTCGGGACGTCCTGACTTTC. Translation: CAISQGRRDVLTF.

About this clone itself: Other nucleotide sequences in the sample specify the same CDR3. V gene TRBV19 combines with J gene TRBJ2-2, with D possibly TRBD1 on 6 matching bases. CDR1 and CDR2 from the germline V gene are LNHDA and SQIVND (reference sequence). Trimming removed 8 bases at V and 1 base at J, with 17 bases between. This CDR3 region has 16 residues. The CDR3: CASSIRGRGNTGELFF. In DNA, the CDR3 is TGTGCCAGTTCCATCCGTGGCAGGGGGAACACCGGGGAGCTGTTTTTT.

The J gene is TRBJ1-4, the V gene TRBV7-8; no firm D call. This CDR3 region has 15 residues. The germline V gene encodes CDR1 SGHVS and CDR2 FQNEAQ. The V end lost 0 bases, the J end lost 3 bases, and 8 bases lay between the germline ends. CDR3 residues: CASSLAGGSNEKLFF. CDR3 bases: TGTGCCAGCAGCTTAGCGGGCGGATCTAATGAAAAACTGTTTTTT.

The V call is TRBV23-1, the J call TRBJ1-5; D gene unclear. TRBV23-1 is classed as an ORF, of uncertain function. V shed 3 bases and J shed 5 bases, with 23 bases lying between them. The CDR3 sequence is 18 residues long. DNA for the CDR3: TGCGCCAGCAGTCACTCAGGTTTCGGGCAAAATGGCCATCAGCCCCAGCATTTT. Protein: CASSHSGFGQNGHQPQHF.

The rearrangement uses TRBV9 and TRBJ2-2; D not certain. Trimming took 3 bases from V and 4 from J, leaving 10 bases between them. The CDR3 length is 14 residues. Per germline, CDR1 SGDLS and CDR2 YYNGEE. CDR3 residues: CASSAASSTGELFF. CDR3 in DNA: TGTGCCAGCAGCGCCGCCTCAAGCACCGGGGAGCTGTTTTTT. The full variable domain, completed using reference TRBV9 and TRBJ2-2, is DSGVTQTPKHLITATGQRVTLRCSPRSGDLSVYWYQQSLDQGLQFLIQYYNGEERAKGNILERFSAQQFPDLHSELNLSSLELGDSALYFCASSAASSTGELFFGEGSRLTVL.

This clone was seen just once. Different DNA sequences within this sample yield the same CDR3. The CDR3 nucleotides read TGTGCCAGCAGTGAAGGACAGGGGGCTTATAGCAATCAGCCCCAGCATTTT. Translating gives CASSEGQGAYSNQPQHF. The chain joins TRBV6-1 to TRBJ1-5; 10 bases match TRBD1. This CDR3 contains 17 residues. V trimming: 1 base; J trimming: 0 bases; junction bases outside the gene matches: 3. Looked up from germline, CDR1 is MNHNS and CDR2 is SASEGT.

The rearrangement links TRBV10-3 to TRBJ2-7; 11 bases are a match to TRBD2. V shed 5 bases, J shed 0 bases, and the junction held 3 bases outside the gene matches. The germline gives CDR1 ENHRY, CDR2 SYGVKD. The CDR3 covers 15 residues. The CDR3, as DNA: TGTGCCATCAGTTCACTAGCGGGGGCCTCCTACGAGCAGTACTTC. Translating gives CAISSLAGASYEQYF.

V and J are TRBV7-8 and TRBJ2-2; 8 positions match TRBD1. Trimming at V came to 1 base and at J to 7 bases, leaving 2 bases not matched to a gene. The CDR3 length is 14 residues. The germline V gene encodes CDR1 SGHVS and CDR2 FQNEAQ. In DNA form, the CDR3 reads TGTGCCAGCAGCTTAGGGACAGGGAGCGGGGAGCTGTTTTTT. The encoded protein is CASSLGTGSGELFF.

The gene calls are TRBV19 and TRBJ1-2, with TRBD1 matching 10 bases. Germline V CDR1 and CDR2: LNHDA, SQIVND (reference sequence). V trimming: 5 bases; J trimming: 6 bases; junction bases outside the gene matches: 9. The CDR3 covers 15 residues. CDR3 nucleotide sequence: TGTGCCAGTAGTGGCCGGGACAGGGGAGGCGATGGCTACACCTTC. Translating it yields CASSGRDRGGDGYTF.

The CDR3 region is CASSRNTENYEQYF. The CDR3 DNA follows: TGTGCCAGCAGTCGAAATACAGAAAACTACGAGCAGTACTTC. V and J are TRBV6-1 and TRBJ2-7, with no clear D. This CDR3 region has 14 residues. V lost 5 bases and J lost 3, with 14 bases in between. CDR1 is MNHNS and CDR2 is SASEGT in the germline V gene.

The rearrangement uses TRBV19 and TRBJ2-2; 9 bases align to TRBD1. The V gene end was trimmed by 7 bases and the J gene end by 4 bases; junction bases not matched to a gene: 10. Germline assignment: CDR1 LNHDA and CDR2 SQIVND (reference sequence). The CDR3 consists of 16 residues. CDR3 DNA sequence: TGTGCCAGTACCACCGGGACAGGGATACCCACCGGGGAGCTGTTTTTT. This sequence encodes CASTTGTGIPTGELFF.

The chain has TRBV5-6 and TRBJ1-6; 9 bases map to TRBD1. CDR3 length equals 15 residues. Germline V gives CDR1 SGHDT, CDR2 YYEEEE. The trim removed 4 bases at V and 6 bases at J, leaving 5 bases unmatched. The CDR3 reads CASSGGTGTNSPLHF. The CDR3 DNA sequence: TGTGCCAGCAGCGGGGGGACAGGGACTAATTCACCCCTCCACTTT.

The CDR3 DNA reads as TGTGCCAGCAGTACACCAGGGTACTCCACTGGGACCCAGTACTTC. Protein sequence: CASSTPGYSTGTQYF. V and J are TRBV25-1 and TRBJ2-5; tentatively, D is TRBD1 (5 bases). Germline assignment: CDR1 MGHDK and CDR2 SYGVNS. V was clipped by 5 bases and J by 7 bases, with 20 bases between them. The CDR3 is 15 residues long.

V is TRBV11-2 and J is TRBJ1-2; possible D gene TRBD1, 5 bases. CDR3 length: 16 amino acids. Per the germline V gene, CDR1 is SGHAT and CDR2 is FQNNGV. Trimming cost V 4 bases and J 4 bases, with 19 bases left between them. CDR3 sequence: CASSYQGTPSSYGYTF. CDR3 DNA sequence: TGTGCCAGCAGCTACCAGGGAACCCCCTCCTCCTATGGCTACACCTTC.

This clone has only one observation. The rearrangement links TRBV12-5 to TRBJ1-2; D ambiguous. The germline V gene encodes CDR1 LGHNT and CDR2 FRNRAP. This CDR3 is 13 amino acids long. Deletions cut 6 bases from V and 4 bases from J, with 12 bases between. The CDR3 DNA follows: TGTGCTAGTGGGCCTCAGAGTGGCTATGGCTACACCTTC. Translated, it gives CASGPQSGYGYTF.